The 2 T cell receptor beta chains presented below share a single source sample, sequenced in a study of shared clonotypes between healthy human individuals. The data were produced by immunoSEQ multiplex PCR, yet TCRdb's version contains in-frame clones alone and is incomplete. The sample records over a million clones, 65% to 75% being singletons. Input material: memory CD4+ T cells sorted from blood. Indicated subset: CD45RA-negative fraction. These receptors were collected from a man aged 18 to 30 in good health.

The CDR3 sequence: CASSSRGEETQYF. CDR3 sequence (DNA): TGTGCCAGCAGCTCCAGGGGGGAAGAGACCCAGTACTTC. V gene TRBV5-4 combines with J gene TRBJ2-5; weak D call: TRBD1 (7 bases). Trimming took 3 bases from V and 3 from J, leaving 9 bases between them. The CDR3 is made up of 13 amino acids. Looked up from germline, CDR1 is SGHNT and CDR2 is YYREEE (reference sequence). Together with reference TRBV5-4 and TRBJ2-5, the CDR3 gives the full variable domain: ETGVTQSPTHLIKTRGQQVTLRCSSQSGHNTVSWYQQALGQGPQFIFQYYREEENGRGNFPPRFSGLQFPNYSSELNVNALELDDSALYLCASSSRGEETQYFGPGTRLLVL.

V is TRBV19 and J is TRBJ2-1, with a tentative D call TRBD2 (5 bases). V was clipped by 5 bases and J by 9 bases, with 8 bases between them. The CDR3 is 11 residues long. CDR1 is LNHDA and CDR2 is SQIVND in the germline V gene (reference sequence). CDR3 sequence reads: CASSARGEQFF. The CDR3 DNA reads TGTGCCAGTAGTGCCCGGGGTGAGCAGTTCTTC. Variable domain in full (rest from reference TRBV19 and TRBJ2-1): DGGITQSPKYLFRKEGQNVTLSCEQNLNHDAMYWYRQDPGQGLRLIYYSQIVNDFQKGDIAEGYSVSREKKESFPLTVTSAQKNPTAFYLCASSARGEQFFGPGTRLTVL.